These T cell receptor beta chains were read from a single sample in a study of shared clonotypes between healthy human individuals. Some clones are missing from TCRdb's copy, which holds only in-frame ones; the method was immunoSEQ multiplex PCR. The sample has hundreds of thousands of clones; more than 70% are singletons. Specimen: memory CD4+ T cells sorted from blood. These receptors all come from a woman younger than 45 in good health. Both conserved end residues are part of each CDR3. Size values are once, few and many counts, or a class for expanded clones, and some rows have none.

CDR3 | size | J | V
CAAAPRWARSSDTQYF | once | TRBJ2-3 | TRBV7-8
CASSYAQGAEAFF | - | TRBJ1-1 | TRBV6-6
CASSSSSGMSTDTQYF | many | TRBJ2-3 | TRBV5-1
CASSPTADRTYEQYF | - | TRBJ2-7 | TRBV5-4
CASSPRRDRPYNEQFF | - | TRBJ2-1 | TRBV19
CASSLGTSGPGELFF | - | TRBJ2-2 | TRBV11-2
CASSRAGTGDMAQYF | - | TRBJ2-5 | TRBV9
CASIRDRGDEKLFF | - | TRBJ1-4 | TRBV2
CASSVREGPNEQFF | - | TRBJ2-1 | TRBV7-8
CASSELEAGGGGYEQYF | - | TRBJ2-7 | TRBV2
CASSPVSIANTGELFF | - | TRBJ2-2 | TRBV18
CASRETPNTGELFF | - | TRBJ2-2 | TRBV19
CASSVSPRAGGTYEQYF | once | TRBJ2-7 | TRBV9
CASSPGQIQMNTEAFF | - | TRBJ1-1 | TRBV18
CASSFPLRREQFF | - | TRBJ2-1 | TRBV7-2
CASMVGLGGTGELFF | - | TRBJ2-2 | TRBV2
CASSAQGFNTDTQYF | - | TRBJ2-3 | TRBV2
CSVGTADEQYF | - | TRBJ2-7 | TRBV29-1
CASSLGPGGSYEQYF | - | TRBJ2-7 | TRBV5-1
CASTRDSFQETQYF | - | TRBJ2-5 | TRBV2
CASSYSIGHLYEQYF | - | TRBJ2-7 | TRBV6-5
CASSYSIQSNYGYTF | once | TRBJ1-2 | TRBV6-5
CASRPSLGERLETQYF | - | TRBJ2-5 | TRBV5-4
CASSEPKGTGALNEQFF | - | TRBJ2-1 | TRBV25-1
CAFGVSYGYTF | - | TRBJ1-2 | TRBV30
CASSLVAAGLTNSGANVLTF | - | TRBJ2-6 | TRBV5-1
CASSSSGRGETQYF | - | TRBJ2-5 | TRBV6-5
CASSASSTGWDNQPQHF | - | TRBJ1-5 | TRBV6-4
CASSVDVYQPQHF | - | TRBJ1-5 | TRBV28
CASSLAVPQETQYF | - | TRBJ2-5 | TRBV5-1
CASKAQGYYYNEQFF | - | TRBJ2-1 | TRBV19
CSVKSGQGATEAFF | few | TRBJ1-1 | TRBV29-1
CASSPKREPYNEQFF | few | TRBJ2-1 | TRBV5-1
CASSFGPGVFF | few | TRBJ1-4 | TRBV5-8
CASSPAWGGKNIQYF | - | TRBJ2-4 | TRBV27
CASSSPGTGELFF | few | TRBJ2-2 | TRBV6-5
CASSAGLALTYEQYF | few | TRBJ2-7 | TRBV11-2
CASSSRWRGSSYNEQFF | - | TRBJ2-1 | TRBV7-6
CASSESASGSYNEQFF | - | TRBJ2-1 | TRBV10-1
CASSVWGFAYEQYF | - | TRBJ2-7 | TRBV9
CASSASAGSGANTEAFF | - | TRBJ1-1 | TRBV9
CASSTLEAGAWGEQYF | - | TRBJ2-7 | TRBV11-1
CASSPGGQGAQYGYTF | - | TRBJ1-2 | TRBV28